These 27 T cell receptor beta chains were all obtained from the same sample, sequenced in a study of Graves' ophthalmopathy and Graves' hyperthyroidism. Scientists amplified the TCR beta CDR3 regions from RNA transcripts. In the first round, RT-PCR was carried out with HTBI primers, and a multiplex PCR formed the second round. TCRdb re-called the multiplex PCR reads through MiXCR, storing one row per CDR3 protein. The sample carries 150,000 to 200,000 distinct CDR3 sequences, under 45% recorded once. The source material was peripheral blood. The receptors were sampled from a young man with Graves' ophthalmopathy.

This clonotype came up many times. The chain links TRBV27 to TRBJ2-7, with 8 nucleotides matching TRBD1. The CDR3 runs 16 residues. J was trimmed by 0 bases and V by 4 bases; bases with no gene match: 8. Germline CDR1 and CDR2: MNHEY and SMNVEV (reference sequence). The CDR3 spells CASSSYPGTGSYEQYF. In DNA form, the CDR3 reads TGTGCCAGCAGTTCATACCCCGGGACAGGCTCCTACGAGCAGTACTTC.

V and J are TRBV12-3 or TRBV12-4 and TRBJ2-2, with 11 nucleotides matching TRBD2. There are 18 residues in the CDR3. The ends lost 3 bases at V and 6 bases at J; junction bases unmatched: 12. CDR3 coding DNA: TGTGCCAGCAGTTTCGGCGGGACTAGCGGTTCCAAGGCCGGGGAGCTGTTTTTT. It codes for CASSFGGTSGSKAGELFF.

The chain recombines TRBV10-3 with TRBJ1-2; D gene ambiguous. Germline CDR1 and CDR2: ENHRY and SYGVKD. The CDR3 is 11 amino acids. Trimming removed 8 bases at V and 2 bases at J, with 6 bases between. This CDR3 is CAIWGNYGYTF. CDR3 DNA sequence: TGTGCCATCTGGGGAAACTATGGCTACACCTTC.

The chain links TRBV3-1 to TRBJ1-2, with D possibly TRBD1 on 6 matching bases. The V and J ends lost 4 bases and 1 base respectively, with 16 bases between them. Germline lookup yields CDR1 LGHDT and CDR2 YNNKEL (reference sequence). This CDR3 contains 16 residues. CDR3 coding DNA: TGTGCCAGCAGCCCCCCAGGATGGACAGATAACTATGGCTACACCTTC. The encoded protein is CASSPPGWTDNYGYTF.

The CDR3 coding sequence is TGCAGTGCTGGACTCCAAGAGACCCAGTACTTC. This translates into CSAGLQETQYF. The chain uses TRBV20-1 and TRBJ2-5, with D possibly matching TRBD2 (5 bases). This CDR3 has 11 amino acids. V lost 5 bases to trimming and J lost 1 base, with 5 bases between them. Germline-derived CDR1 and CDR2 are DFQATT and SNEGSKA (reference sequence).

This clonotype was detected ten times or more. The chain uses TRBV12-3 or TRBV12-4 and TRBJ1-1; 8 nucleotides line up with TRBD1. This CDR3 is built from 13 residues. Trimming removed 6 bases from V and 5 bases from J; junction bases left unmatched: 5. The CDR3 is CASRDRAVTEAFF. The CDR3 DNA is TGTGCCAGCAGGGACAGGGCCGTTACTGAAGCTTTCTTT.

This clonotype has at least ten counts. J is TRBJ1-1 and V is TRBV10-3; 10 bases are shared with TRBD1. Losses at the gene ends were 10 bases for V and 5 bases for J; bases not matched to a gene: 4. The germline V gene encodes CDR1 ENHRY and CDR2 SYGVKD. This CDR3 comprises 12 residues. CDR3 loop: CATGGQGTEAFF. DNA for the CDR3: TGTGCCACCGGGGGACAGGGGACTGAAGCTTTCTTT.

This chain uses TRBV24-1 with TRBJ2-7; 7 bases are shared with TRBD2. V was pared by 9 bases and J by 6 bases, with 10 bases of the junction left unmatched. Germline-derived CDR1 and CDR2 are KGHDR and SFDVKD. The length of the CDR3 is 13 residues. In nucleotides, the CDR3 is TGTGCCACCCAAGGAGCGGGACGGGGCGAGCAGTACTTC. It encodes CATQGAGRGEQYF.

In this sample, this clonotype turned up many times. The chain combines TRBV27 with TRBJ1-2; 9 bases match TRBD1. Trimming removed 5 bases from V and 8 bases from J; junction bases left unmatched: 6. Per germline, CDR1 MNHEY and CDR2 SMNVEV (reference sequence). CDR3 length: 13 residues. The CDR3 protein is CASSRGTGFGYTF. The CDR3 DNA reads TGTGCCAGCAGTAGAGGGACAGGGTTCGGCTACACCTTC.

This clonotype was seen at least ten times. The chain is built from TRBV15 and TRBJ1-2; TRBD1 might be the D (6 bases). The ends were cut back, 3 bases at V and 4 bases at J, with 15 bases in the middle. The CDR3 contains 15 residues. Germline V lookup: CDR1 LNHNV, CDR2 YYDKDF (reference sequence). The CDR3 spells CATSSAGALAYGYTF. The CDR3 nucleotides read TGTGCCACCAGCAGCGCAGGGGCGCTGGCCTATGGCTACACCTTC.

This clonotype was detected ten times or more. The rearrangement uses TRBV12-5 and TRBJ1-3; 9 nucleotides agree with TRBD1. This CDR3 region has 15 residues. Germline V lookup: CDR1 LGHNT, CDR2 FRNRAP. V shed 9 bases, J shed 5 bases, and the junction held 11 bases outside the gene matches. CDR3 in amino acids: CAREGGQGPRNTIYF. The CDR3 nucleotides read TGTGCTAGGGAGGGTGGACAGGGGCCCCGAAACACCATATATTTT.

This clonotype has at least ten counts. The chain combines TRBV12-3 or TRBV12-4 with TRBJ2-2, with a weak D call TRBD1 (5 bases). V was pared by 7 bases and J by 8 bases, with 11 bases between. This CDR3 is 12 amino acids long. CDR3 in DNA: TGTGCCAGCACCAGCGCAGGGGGGGAGCTGTTTTTT. Translating gives CASTSAGGELFF.

V gene TRBV6-5 combines with J gene TRBJ1-1; perhaps TRBD1 as D (5 bases). The V gene lost 4 bases and the J gene lost 0 bases, with 12 bases spanning the gap. From germline, CDR1 is MNHEY and CDR2 SVGAGI. The CDR3 is 15 amino acids. The CDR3 DNA sequence: TGTGCCAGCAGTTCCCCACGGGGGTTGAACACTGAAGCTTTCTTT. This gives the protein CASSSPRGLNTEAFF.

The chain combines TRBV24-1 with TRBJ2-5, with TRBD2 as a possible D gene (6 bases). Trimming removed 3 bases at V and 5 bases at J, with 18 bases between. This CDR3 has 16 residues. Germline CDR1 KGHDR, CDR2 SFDVKD. For the CDR3, the DNA is TGTGCCACCAGTGATGAGGCTAGCGAAAGTCTTGAGACCCAGTACTTC. As protein: CATSDEASESLETQYF.

This clonotype was recorded at least ten times. V and J are TRBV6-2 or TRBV6-3 and TRBJ2-7, with D possibly TRBD2 on 6 matching bases. CDR3 length: 15 amino acids. V gave up 6 bases and J gave up 0 bases, with 15 bases separating them. The V gene's germline CDR1 is MNHEY and CDR2 SVGEGT. CDR3 sequence (DNA): TGTGCCAGCAGGGTGGCAGCGGGTGACTCCTACGAGCAGTACTTC. Translated, it gives CASRVAAGDSYEQYF.

This clonotype came up many times. This chain joins TRBV11-2 and TRBJ1-2; the D gene is possibly TRBD1 (6 bases). Trimming took off 0 bases at V and 4 bases at J, with 15 bases between the two ends. Germline CDR1 SGHAT, CDR2 FQNNGV. This CDR3 has 16 residues. The CDR3 loop reads CASSLEGRAGVYGYTF. The CDR3 region has the DNA TGTGCCAGCAGCTTAGAGGGACGGGCAGGGGTCTATGGCTACACCTTC. The variable domain in full, completed from reference TRBV11-2 and TRBJ1-2, reads EAGVAQSPRYKIIEKRQSVAFWCNPISGHATLYWYQQILGQGPKLLIQFQNNGVVDDSQLPKDRFSAERLKGVDSTLKIQPAKLEDSAVYLCASSLEGRAGVYGYTFGSGTRLTVV.

This clonotype occurred many times. The gene calls are TRBV7-2 and TRBJ2-5; TRBD2 might be the D (6 bases). V lost 6 bases and J lost 5, with 19 bases in between. The CDR3 spans 15 residues. Looked up from germline, CDR1 is SGHTA and CDR2 is FQGNSA. CDR3 in amino acids: CASRSTGLEGETQYF. CDR3 in DNA: TGTGCCAGCAGATCCACGGGACTCGAGGGGGAGACCCAGTACTTC.

In this sample, this clonotype turned up once. CDR3 region: CSAIRSNQPQHF. The CDR3 coding sequence is TGCAGTGCTATTCGGAGCAATCAGCCCCAGCATTTT. J is TRBJ1-5 and V is TRBV20-1; no definite D call. V was pared by 4 bases and J by 1 base, with 5 bases between. The CDR3 spans 12 residues. From germline, CDR1 is DFQATT and CDR2 SNEGSKA (reference sequence).

The V and J genes are TRBV12-3 or TRBV12-4 and TRBJ1-2; D remains ambiguous. V shed 6 bases and J shed 4 bases, with 18 bases lying between them. The CDR3 is 15 residues long. The CDR3 region is CASRSDTTNPYGYTF. The CDR3 region has the DNA TGTGCCAGCAGAAGCGACACGACTAACCCCTATGGCTACACCTTC.

This clonotype was seen repeatedly, ten times or more. The rearrangement uses TRBV27 and TRBJ1-6; D unclear. The ends were cut back, 8 bases at V and 11 bases at J, with 4 bases in the middle. The germline V gene encodes CDR1 MNHEY and CDR2 SMNVEV (reference sequence). The CDR3 loop spans 9 amino acids. CDR3 nucleotide sequence: TGTGCCAGCGGTACACCCCTCCACTTT. Amino acid sequence: CASGTPLHF.

The genes are TRBV7-3 and TRBJ1-2; 10 bases map to TRBD1. Germline loops: CDR1 SGHTA, CDR2 FQGTGA. This CDR3 has 16 residues. Trimming at V came to 6 bases and at J to 9 bases, leaving 16 bases not matched to a gene. The CDR3 loop is CASSSGQGGRRGSYTF. In nucleotides, the CDR3 is TGTGCCAGCAGTTCCGGACAGGGGGGACGGCGAGGTAGCTACACCTTC.

There are many counts of this clonotype. The rearrangement links TRBV6-5 to TRBJ1-3; 7 nucleotides line up with TRBD1. Germline V lookup: CDR1 MNHEY, CDR2 SVGAGI. The CDR3 loop spans 16 amino acids. V shed 6 bases, J shed 0 bases, and the junction held 8 bases outside the gene matches. This chain's CDR3 is CASSAGTEDSGNTIYF. DNA for the CDR3: TGTGCCAGCAGCGCCGGGACAGAAGACTCTGGAAACACCATATATTTT.

This clonotype was found many times. The chain carries TRBV6-2 or TRBV6-3 and TRBJ2-7; D may correspond to TRBD1 or TRBD2 (6 bases each). Germline values: CDR1 MNHEY, CDR2 SVGEGT. V was pared by 0 bases and J by 10 bases, with 22 bases between. The length of the CDR3 is 16 residues. CDR3 in amino acids: CASSYSAGEDLSCQYF. CDR3 nucleotides: TGTGCCAGCAGTTACTCGGCAGGGGAGGATCTTTCCTGCCAGTACTTC.

In this sample, this clonotype turned up many times. This sequence joins TRBV7-9 and TRBJ2-4, with a tentative D call TRBD1 (6 bases). Trimming removed 5 bases at V and 1 base at J, with 12 bases between. The CDR3 spans 15 residues. Germline V gene data show CDR1 as SEHNR and CDR2 as FQNEAQ (reference sequence). The CDR3 DNA reads TGTGCCAGCAGCCCAAGCACAGGGGCCAAAAACATTCAGTACTTC. It yields the protein CASSPSTGAKNIQYF.

This clonotype was detected many times. The chain employs TRBV6-4 and TRBJ2-2; 8 positions agree with TRBD1. Looked up from germline, CDR1 is MRHNA and CDR2 is SNTAGT. After removal of 5 bases from V and 4 bases from J, the junction contained 9 bases not matched to a gene. The CDR3 runs 16 residues. CDR3: CASSPGQGDATGELFF. CDR3 DNA sequence: TGTGCCAGCAGTCCCGGACAGGGTGACGCCACCGGGGAGCTGTTTTTT.

Here the CDR3 DNA reads TGTGCCAGCAGTTACGGGACTCTAGGTCGGTACGAGCAGTACTTC. Amino acids: CASSYGTLGRYEQYF. This chain connects TRBV6-5 to TRBJ2-7, with D maybe TRBD2 (6 bases). The CDR3 runs to 15 residues. CDR1 and CDR2 (germline): MNHEY, SVGAGI. V was pared by 2 bases and J by 4 bases, with 15 bases between.

The chain uses TRBV6-5 and TRBJ1-2, with 8 positions matching TRBD1. The length of the CDR3 is 13 residues. Germline V gene data show CDR1 as MNHEY and CDR2 as SVGAGI. V lost 2 bases and J lost 6; bases outside the gene matches: 2. CDR3 bases: TGTGCCAGCAGTTACGGACAGGGTGATGGCTACACCTTC. It yields the protein CASSYGQGDGYTF.